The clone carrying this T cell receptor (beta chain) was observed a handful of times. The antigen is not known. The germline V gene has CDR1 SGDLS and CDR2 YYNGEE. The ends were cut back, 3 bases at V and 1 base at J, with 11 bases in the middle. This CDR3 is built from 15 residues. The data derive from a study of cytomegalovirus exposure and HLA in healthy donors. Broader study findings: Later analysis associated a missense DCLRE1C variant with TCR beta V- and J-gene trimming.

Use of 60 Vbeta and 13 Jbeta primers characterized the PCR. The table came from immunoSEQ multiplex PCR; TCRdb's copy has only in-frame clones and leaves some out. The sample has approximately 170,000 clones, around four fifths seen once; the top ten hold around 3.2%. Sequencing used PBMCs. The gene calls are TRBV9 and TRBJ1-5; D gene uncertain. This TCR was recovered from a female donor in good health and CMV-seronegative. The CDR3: CASSAMGGSNQPQHF. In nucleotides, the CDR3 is TGTGCCAGCAGCGCCATGGGAGGGAGCAATCAGCCCCAGCATTTT.